The 23 T cell receptor beta chains listed next were all sequenced from one sample in a study of cytomegalovirus exposure and HLA in healthy donors. Amplification used 60 Vbeta primers and 13 Jbeta primers. The data were produced by immunoSEQ multiplex PCR, yet TCRdb's version contains in-frame clones alone and is incomplete. This table has approximately 130,000 clones, nearly 80% appearing once. What was sequenced was PBMCs. Receptors originate from a male donor in good health and CMV-seronegative.

The J gene is TRBJ2-7, the V gene TRBV4-1; no definite D call. Per germline, CDR1 MGHRA and CDR2 YSYEKL. The V and J ends lost 2 bases and 4 bases respectively, with 6 bases between them. This CDR3 comprises 12 residues. CDR3 sequence: CASSQRGYEQYF. The DNA of the CDR3 is TGCGCCAGCAGCCAAAGAGGTTACGAGCAGTACTTC.

The V call is TRBV11-2, the J call TRBJ2-3, with 9 bases lining up with TRBD2. Germline V gene lookup returns CDR1 SGHAT and CDR2 FQNNGV. V gave up 6 bases and J gave up 3 bases; unmatched junction bases: 10. The CDR3 has 16 amino acids. The DNA for the CDR3 is TGTGCCAGCAGGGGGGCGCTAGCGGGGTGGACAGATACGCAGTATTTT. Translation: CASRGALAGWTDTQYF. The full variable domain, completed using reference TRBV11-2 and TRBJ2-3, is EAGVAQSPRYKIIEKRQSVAFWCNPISGHATLYWYQQILGQGPKLLIQFQNNGVVDDSQLPKDRFSAERLKGVDSTLKIQPAKLEDSAVYLCASRGALAGWTDTQYFGPGTRLTVL.

The chain joins TRBV11-2 to TRBJ2-1, with D maybe TRBD2 (5 bases). The V end lost 5 bases, the J end lost 5 bases, and 13 bases lay between the germline ends. Per germline, CDR1 SGHAT and CDR2 FQNNGV. The CDR3 sequence is 14 residues long. CDR3 coding DNA: TGTGCCAGCAGCCCCGGAGGTAGTAACAATGAGCAGTTCTTC. Its protein product is CASSPGGSNNEQFF.

The chain uses TRBV7-2 and TRBJ2-2; 9 nucleotides agree with TRBD1. Germline lookup yields CDR1 SGHTA and CDR2 FQGNSA. This CDR3 comprises 16 residues. V gave up 4 bases and J gave up 5 bases; unmatched junction bases: 8. CDR3 residues: CASSSPDRGGTGELFF. As DNA, the CDR3 is TGTGCCAGCAGCTCCCCGGACAGGGGAGGAACCGGGGAGCTGTTTTTT.

This clone is a singleton in its sample. The rearrangement joins TRBV4-3 to TRBJ1-2, with 8 positions matching TRBD1. The CDR3 is 19 residues long. J lost 2 bases, V lost 4 bases, and 18 bases had no gene match. Germline V gene lookup returns CDR1 LGHNA and CDR2 YSLEER. The CDR3 loop reads CASSPSRDSGGLWNYGYTF. The CDR3 DNA is TGCGCCAGCAGCCCCTCTCGGGACTCAGGGGGCCTTTGGAACTATGGCTACACCTTC.

V gene TRBV6-1 combines with J gene TRBJ2-4, with 8 positions matching TRBD1. J lost 1 base, V lost 3 bases, and 5 bases had no gene match. CDR1 and CDR2 from the germline V gene are MNHNS and SASEGT. The CDR3 contains 16 residues. The CDR3 DNA reads as TGTGCCAGCAGTGACGACAGGGGTCCCGCCAAAAACATTCAGTACTTC. Translated, it gives CASSDDRGPAKNIQYF.

The V gene is TRBV7-2, the J gene TRBJ2-1; D may be TRBD1 (7 bases). V dropped 5 bases and J dropped 7 bases, with 15 bases sitting between them. CDR3 length equals 14 residues. CDR1 and CDR2 (germline): SGHTA, FQGNSA. In nucleotides, the CDR3 is TGTGCCAGCAGCATCCTCAGGGGGAGGAATGAGCAGTTCTTC. Translation: CASSILRGRNEQFF. Full variable domain (missing parts from reference TRBV7-2 and TRBJ2-1): GAGVSQSPSNKVTEKGKDVELRCDPISGHTALYWYRQSLGQGLEFLIYFQGNSAPDKSGLPSDRFSAERTGGSVSTLTIQRTQQEDSAVYLCASSILRGRNEQFFGPGTRLTVL.

The sample holds a few counts of this clone. The chain recombines TRBV6-1 with TRBJ1-4; 8 nucleotides line up with TRBD1. Germline assignment: CDR1 MNHNS and CDR2 SASEGT. The CDR3 has 15 amino acids. J was trimmed by 5 bases and V by 2 bases; bases with no gene match: 4. CDR3 sequence reads: CASSEQGAKNEKLFF. As DNA, the CDR3 is TGTGCCAGCAGTGAACAGGGGGCGAAGAATGAAAAACTGTTTTTT.

V and J are TRBV13 and TRBJ2-2; D perhaps matches TRBD1 (6 bases). The CDR3 contains 15 residues. Germline loops: CDR1 PRHDT, CDR2 FYEKMQ (reference sequence). V was pared by 4 bases and J by 7 bases, with 16 bases between. CDR3 in DNA: TGTGCCAGCAGCTCCGACAGGCGAACAGACGGGGAGCTGTTTTTT. It translates to CASSSDRRTDGELFF.

This clone was counted a single time. The chain links TRBV30 to TRBJ1-6; possibly TRBD1 for D (6 bases). This CDR3 region has 14 residues. CDR1 and CDR2 from the germline V gene are GTSNPN and SVGIG (reference sequence). The V gene lost 3 bases and the J gene lost 4 bases, with 10 bases spanning the gap. CDR3 nucleotide sequence: TGTGCCTGGAGGGGGGCAGTTTATAATTCACCCCTCCACTTT. It codes for CAWRGAVYNSPLHF.

The J gene is TRBJ1-2, the V gene TRBV15; 8 bases match TRBD1. In germline, CDR1 is LNHNV, CDR2 YYDKDF (reference sequence). J was trimmed by 1 base and V by 0 bases; bases with no gene match: 1. CDR3 length: 15 residues. The CDR3 coding sequence is TGTGCCACCAGCAGAGACGACAGGGGTAACTATGGCTACACCTTC. Translated, it gives CATSRDDRGNYGYTF.

The chain couples TRBV9 to TRBJ2-1, with D possibly matching TRBD2 (6 bases). Trimming cost V 6 bases and J 0 bases, with 13 bases left between them. The CDR3 covers 15 residues. Germline assignment: CDR1 SGDLS and CDR2 YYNGEE. In nucleotides, the CDR3 is TGTGCCAGCACCCTCGGGACTCTCTCCTACAATGAGCAGTTCTTC. Its protein product is CASTLGTLSYNEQFF.

This rearrangement joins TRBV10-3 to TRBJ2-3, with TRBD2 identical over 8 bases. The CDR3 is 14 residues long. The V and J ends lost 4 bases and 5 bases, in that order; junction bases with no gene match: 5. Germline CDR1 reads ENHRY; CDR2 reads SYGVKD. Here the CDR3 reads CAISAGGAVDTQYF. CDR3 in DNA: TGTGCCATCAGTGCGGGGGGGGCGGTAGATACGCAGTATTTT.

This clone has a handful of counts. The chain is built from TRBV2 and TRBJ1-5, with D perhaps TRBD1 (5 bases). There are 14 residues in the CDR3. The germline gives CDR1 SNHLY, CDR2 FYNNEI. The germline V and J ends were trimmed by 6 bases and 1 base, with 10 bases remaining between them. CDR3 nucleotides: TGTGCCAGCAGCGGGGACTGGAGCAATCAGCCCCAGCATTTT. Amino acids: CASSGDWSNQPQHF.

The chain uses TRBV7-8 and TRBJ1-3; possible D gene TRBD1, 5 bases. The V end was cut by 1 base, the J end by 9 bases, with 16 bases between. The CDR3 spans 15 residues. Germline values: CDR1 SGHVS, CDR2 FQNEAQ. The CDR3 reads CASSLDRSGSATIYF. In nucleotides, the CDR3 is TGTGCCAGCAGCTTAGATCGCTCAGGGTCAGCCACCATATATTTT.

This clone was observed many times. The gene calls are TRBV4-1 and TRBJ2-7; TRBD2 agrees at 8 bases. This CDR3 region has 14 residues. J was trimmed by 3 bases and V by 3 bases; bases with no gene match: 4. Germline CDR1 and CDR2: MGHRA and YSYEKL. The CDR3 bases are TGCGCCAGCAGCCAGGGCGGGGGGATCTACGAGCAGTACTTC. Encoded protein: CASSQGGGIYEQYF.

This clone occurred a few times. The chain employs TRBV6-1 and TRBJ1-1; D might be TRBD1 (6 bases). The germline V gene encodes CDR1 MNHNS and CDR2 SASEGT. The ends were cut back, 4 bases at V and 6 bases at J, with 9 bases in the middle. This CDR3 has 12 amino acids. The CDR3 loop reads CASSAWTAEAFF. Here the CDR3 DNA reads TGTGCCAGCAGTGCCTGGACAGCTGAAGCTTTCTTT.

This chain uses TRBV18 with TRBJ1-1; a possible D gene is TRBD1 (6 bases). The germline V and J ends were trimmed by 6 bases and 6 bases, with 17 bases remaining between them. The length of the CDR3 is 14 residues. Germline V gene data show CDR1 as KGHSH and CDR2 as LQKENI. The CDR3 DNA reads TGTGCCAGCTCCATCAGGGGTAACGGGGCTGAAGCTTTCTTT. Amino acids: CASSIRGNGAEAFF.

This chain uses TRBV19 with TRBJ1-5; a weak D match, TRBD1 (6 bases). The CDR3 totals 16 residues. Deletions cut 0 bases from V and 6 bases from J, with 15 bases between. The germline gives CDR1 LNHDA, CDR2 SQIVND (reference sequence). CDR3: CASSIDSGTIRQPQHF. The CDR3, as DNA: TGTGCCAGTAGTATAGACTCCGGGACAATCCGTCAGCCCCAGCATTTT.

The V call is TRBV6-5, the J call TRBJ2-5; TRBD1 might be the D (6 bases). This CDR3 contains 15 residues. Germline-derived CDR1 and CDR2 are MNHEY and SVGAGI. Trimming took off 4 bases at V and 4 bases at J, with 16 bases between the two ends. CDR3 DNA sequence: TGTGCCAGCAGTTCCTACCGGGACACCCGAGAGACCCAGTACTTC. Its translation: CASSSYRDTRETQYF.

This clone is a singleton in its sample. The gene calls are TRBV29-1 and TRBJ1-2; TRBD1 agrees at 9 bases. Losses at the gene ends were 6 bases for V and 7 bases for J; bases not matched to a gene: 15. The CDR3 contains 15 residues. CDR1 is SQVTM and CDR2 is ANQGSEA in the germline V gene. In nucleotides, the CDR3 is TGCAGCGTGGGACAGGGCACCGCTATACGCTCTGGCTACACCTTC. Its translation is CSVGQGTAIRSGYTF.

The chain carries TRBV5-8 and TRBJ1-1; the match to TRBD1 covers 7 bases. The CDR3 loop spans 15 amino acids. From germline, CDR1 is SGHTS and CDR2 YDEGEE. Germline trimming cut 4 bases from V and 0 bases from J; bases unmatched to any gene: 6. The CDR3 region has the DNA TGTGCCAGCAGCCTCAGGGGGTTGATGAACACTGAAGCTTTCTTT. This sequence encodes CASSLRGLMNTEAFF.

The chain employs TRBV5-1 and TRBJ1-4, with D possibly TRBD1 on 6 matching bases. The V gene lost 4 bases and the J gene lost 8 bases, with 15 bases spanning the gap. Looked up from germline, CDR1 is SGHRS and CDR2 is YFSETQ. CDR3 length equals 14 residues. CDR3 sequence reads: CASSPMTGDEKLFF. The CDR3 coding sequence is TGCGCCAGCAGCCCTATGACAGGAGACGAAAAACTGTTTTTT.